A single sample gave rise to the 21 T cell receptor beta chains below, sequenced in a study of response to subunit inactivated influenza vaccine. TCRdb analysed the RT-PCR reads with MiXCR anew, one entry per CDR3 protein. Seen here are around 580,000 distinct CDR3 sequences, around 13% observed once, and the top ten hold approximately 10%. Sequencing was performed on PBMCs from blood, taken approximately 12 days after vaccination. These receptors were obtained from a man between 45 and 60 years old who received an inactivated influenza vaccine.

In its sample, this clonotype was seen a few times. The gene calls are TRBV7-2 and TRBJ2-7, with 7 bases lining up with TRBD2. V lost 3 bases to trimming and J lost 0 bases; unmatched junction nucleotides: 5. CDR1 is SGHTA and CDR2 is FQGNSA in the germline V gene. The CDR3 length is 15 residues. This chain's CDR3 is CASSLTSLSSYEQYF. The CDR3 DNA reads TGTGCCAGCAGCTTGACTAGCCTCAGCTCCTACGAGCAGTACTTC. The variable domain in full, with the rest retrieved from reference TRBV7-2 and TRBJ2-7, is GAGVSQSPSNKVTEKGKDVELRCDPISGHTALYWYRQSLGQGLEFLIYFQGNSAPDKSGLPSDRFSAERTGGSVSTLTIQRTQQEDSAVYLCASSLTSLSSYEQYFGPGTRLTVT.

This clonotype was seen more than once but under ten times. The chain uses TRBV29-1 and TRBJ2-6; 8 bases are shared with TRBD1. The germline V gene encodes CDR1 SQVTM and CDR2 ANQGSEA. This CDR3 spans 14 amino acids. V trimming: 6 bases; J trimming: 3 bases; junction bases outside the gene matches: 4. CDR3 nucleotide sequence: TGCAGCGTGGTAGACAGGGGTGGGGCCAACGTCCTGACTTTC. Protein product: CSVVDRGGANVLTF.

This clonotype was seen more than once but under ten times. The gene calls are TRBV5-1 and TRBJ2-7; 10 nucleotides match TRBD1. Germline lookup yields CDR1 SGHRS and CDR2 YFSETQ. V was clipped by 1 base and J by 6 bases; unmatched bases: 7. CDR3 length: 15 amino acids. The CDR3: CASSLRQGASGEQYF. CDR3 nucleotides: TGCGCCAGCAGCTTGCGACAGGGGGCGTCGGGCGAGCAGTACTTC.

The chain employs TRBV28 and TRBJ1-1, with 7 bases matching TRBD1. CDR3 size: 13 residues. Losses at the gene ends were 2 bases for V and 10 bases for J; bases not matched to a gene: 7. CDR1 is MDHEN, CDR2 SYDVKM, per germline. The CDR3 region is CASSLVGAGGAFF. The CDR3 nucleotides read TGTGCCAGCAGTTTAGTGGGGGCAGGGGGAGCTTTCTTT.

V is TRBV19 and J is TRBJ1-5; possible D gene TRBD1, 6 bases. Germline CDR1 is LNHDA and CDR2 is SQIVND (reference sequence). The CDR3 is 15 amino acids. V was trimmed by 4 bases and J by 7 bases, leaving 17 bases between them. CDR3 sequence reads: CASSSSVGAGQPQHF. In DNA, the CDR3 is TGTGCCAGTAGTAGCTCAGTGGGGGCTGGACAGCCCCAGCATTTT.

This clonotype turned up a few times. The chain links TRBV4-1 to TRBJ2-2, with a possible D match to TRBD2 (6 bases). The length of the CDR3 is 15 residues. V gave up 0 bases and J gave up 6 bases, with 11 bases separating them. Germline-derived CDR1 and CDR2 are MGHRA and YSYEKL. CDR3 residues: CASSQDASEAGELFF. In nucleotides, the CDR3 is TGCGCCAGCAGCCAAGATGCTAGCGAGGCCGGGGAGCTGTTTTTT.

The rearrangement links TRBV20-1 to TRBJ2-7, with a tentative D call TRBD1 (5 bases). Germline V CDR1 and CDR2: DFQATT, SNEGSKA (reference sequence). The CDR3 is 11 amino acids. Between the trimmed V and J ends, which lost 6 bases and 4 bases, there was a span of 10 bases. The CDR3 DNA follows: TGCAGTGCCATTGACAGATACGAGCAGTACTTC. Translation: CSAIDRYEQYF.

The genes are TRBV3-1 and TRBJ1-5, with D perhaps matching TRBD1 (5 bases). V was pared by 1 base and J by 0 bases, with 13 bases between. Germline V gene sequence: CDR1 LGHDT, CDR2 YNNKEL (reference sequence). The CDR3 extends over 17 amino acids. The CDR3, as DNA: TGTGCCAGCAGCCAAGTCGGACATACTATTAGCAATCAGCCCCAGCATTTT. Residues: CASSQVGHTISNQPQHF.

This clonotype came up a few times. The V call is TRBV20-1, the J call TRBJ2-7, with 10 bases identical to TRBD2. Trimming removed 6 bases from V and 4 bases from J; junction bases left unmatched: 12. The CDR3 spans 15 residues. Germline V gene sequence: CDR1 DFQATT, CDR2 SNEGSKA (reference sequence). CDR3 in DNA: TGCAGTGCCAACCCCCGTCTAGCGGGAGTATACGAGCAGTACTTC. It codes for CSANPRLAGVYEQYF.

There are many counts of this clonotype. This sequence joins TRBV5-1 and TRBJ2-3; tentative D call: TRBD1 (6 bases). Trimming cost V 2 bases and J 5 bases, with 9 bases left between them. Germline lookup yields CDR1 SGHRS and CDR2 YFSETQ. This CDR3 is built from 13 residues. The CDR3 DNA sequence: TGCGCCAGCAGCTTTGCAGGGGAAGATACGCAGTATTTT. Protein: CASSFAGEDTQYF.

About this clonotype itself: A read error may be the cause here, since a much bigger clone is one base away. The V and J genes are TRBV24-1 and TRBJ2-3; TRBD1 might be the D (8 bases). Germline V gives CDR1 KGHDR, CDR2 SFDVKD. CDR3 length: 17 amino acids. Trimming left V 3 bases short and J 5 bases short, with 20 bases between. CDR3 region: CATSDRSRGRGGDTQYF. The CDR3 DNA reads TGTGCCACCAGTGATCGGAGCAGGGGGCGCGGGGGAGATACGCAGTATTTT.

This clonotype has only a few counts. J is TRBJ2-5 and V is TRBV30; 9 nucleotides agree with TRBD1. V lost 3 bases, J lost 6 bases, and 11 bases stayed unmatched. Germline values: CDR1 GTSNPN, CDR2 SVGIG (reference sequence). The CDR3 contains 15 residues. Here the CDR3 reads CAWRPKGQGKQTQYF. CDR3 bases: TGTGCCTGGAGGCCTAAGGGACAGGGAAAACAGACCCAGTACTTC.

The V call is TRBV20-1, the J call TRBJ2-7, with D tentatively TRBD1 (5 bases). Germline V gene data show CDR1 as DFQATT and CDR2 as SNEGSKA (reference sequence). Deletions cut 2 bases from V and 6 bases from J, with 11 bases between. There are 12 residues in the CDR3. In DNA form, the CDR3 reads TGCAGTGCTAGACTAGAAGGGGTCGAGCAGTACTTC. Translation: CSARLEGVEQYF.

This clonotype was detected only a few times. The V and J genes are TRBV2 and TRBJ2-7, with 12 bases matching TRBD2. V trimming: 3 bases; J trimming: 5 bases; junction bases outside the gene matches: 5. Per the germline V gene, CDR1 is SNHLY and CDR2 is FYNNEI. This CDR3 has 15 residues. The CDR3 loop reads CASSETSGSPNEQYF. The CDR3 DNA reads TGTGCCAGCAGTGAGACTAGCGGGAGTCCCAACGAGCAGTACTTC.

This clonotype occurred a few times. The rearrangement links TRBV11-3 to TRBJ2-2, with D possibly TRBD1 on 5 matching bases. V lost 5 bases to trimming and J lost 3 bases, with 10 bases between them. CDR1 and CDR2 from the germline V gene are SGHNT and YENEEA. The CDR3 has 14 amino acids. The CDR3 nucleotides are TGTGCCAGCAGCAAAGGGGTTTACACCGGGGAGCTGTTTTTT. Encoded protein: CASSKGVYTGELFF. Together with reference TRBV11-3 and TRBJ2-2, the CDR3 gives the full variable domain: EAGVVQSPRYKIIEKKQPVAFWCNPISGHNTLYWYLQNLGQGPELLIRYENEEAVDDSQLPKDRFSAERLKGVDSTLKIQPAELGDSAVYLCASSKGVYTGELFFGEGSRLTVL.

This sequence joins TRBV3-1 and TRBJ2-7; maybe TRBD2 (7 bases). V lost 4 bases and J 1 base, leaving 20 bases between the germline ends. This CDR3 region has 17 residues. CDR1 is LGHDT, CDR2 YNNKEL, per germline (reference sequence). In DNA, the CDR3 is TGTGCCAGCAGCCGGAGGGGGGGCCTATTCGTTTCCTACGAGCAGTACTTC. This codes for CASSRRGGLFVSYEQYF.

This clonotype has a count of ten or more. The rearrangement uses TRBV12-3 or TRBV12-4 and TRBJ1-1; 9 nucleotides align to TRBD1. There are 12 residues in the CDR3. Unmatched junction bases numbered 3, after V lost 8 bases and J lost 5 bases. The CDR3 coding sequence is TGTGCCAGCCGGGACAGGGAGACTGAAGCTTTCTTT. Protein product: CASRDRETEAFF.

In its sample, this clonotype was seen a few times. The J gene is TRBJ1-4, the V gene TRBV10-3; no firm D call. This CDR3 contains 13 residues. Germline V gene sequence: CDR1 ENHRY, CDR2 SYGVKD. Trimming took 10 bases from V and 3 from J, leaving 12 bases between them. CDR3 sequence reads: CATGLRSNEKLFF. In nucleotides, the CDR3 is TGTGCCACCGGGTTACGTTCTAATGAAAAACTGTTTTTT.

This clonotype was observed at least ten times. The chain is built from TRBV6-1 and TRBJ2-3, with 7 bases aligning to TRBD1. Trimming took 3 bases from V and 2 from J; bases not matched to a gene: 8. This CDR3 has 16 residues. Germline loops: CDR1 MNHNS, CDR2 SASEGT. The DNA of the CDR3 is TGTGCCAGCAGTGACCCCAGGGGGATCTACACAGATACGCAGTATTTT. Protein product: CASSDPRGIYTDTQYF.

The chain is built from TRBV6-2 or TRBV6-3 and TRBJ1-2; 7 positions match TRBD1. The CDR3 is 13 residues long. The V gene's germline CDR1 is MNHEY and CDR2 SVGEGT. J lost 5 bases, V lost 6 bases, and 6 bases had no gene match. CDR3 protein: CASSWDSSYGYTF. The CDR3 DNA follows: TGTGCCAGCAGCTGGGACAGCTCATATGGCTACACCTTC.

A few counts support this clonotype. Here the CDR3 DNA reads TGTGCCAGCAGCTTAGCGACTAGCGGCTGGGCCTACGAGCAGTACTTC. Amino acid sequence: CASSLATSGWAYEQYF. This sequence joins TRBV7-8 and TRBJ2-7, with 9 bases matching TRBD2. Germline trimming cut 0 bases from V and 2 bases from J; bases unmatched to any gene: 5. This CDR3 is built from 16 residues. Germline lookup yields CDR1 SGHVS and CDR2 FQNEAQ.